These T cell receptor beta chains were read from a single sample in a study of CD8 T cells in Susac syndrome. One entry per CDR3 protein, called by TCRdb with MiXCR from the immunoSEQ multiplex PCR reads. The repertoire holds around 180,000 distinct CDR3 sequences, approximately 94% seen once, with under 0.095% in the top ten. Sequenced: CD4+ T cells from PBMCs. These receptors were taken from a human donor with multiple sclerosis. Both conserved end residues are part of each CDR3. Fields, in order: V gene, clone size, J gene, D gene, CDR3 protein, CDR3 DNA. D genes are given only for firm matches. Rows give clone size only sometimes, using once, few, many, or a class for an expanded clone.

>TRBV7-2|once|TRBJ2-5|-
CASSPLSGAQYF
TGTGCCAGCAGCCCACTATCCGGGGCCCAGTACTTC
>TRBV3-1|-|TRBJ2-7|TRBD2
CASSQPLAGGPGGPEQYF
TGTGCCAGCAGCCAACCCTTAGCGGGAGGGCCTGGGGGACCCGAGCAGTACTTC
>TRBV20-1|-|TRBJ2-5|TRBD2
CSARLGGRAGETQYF
TGCAGTGCTAGGCTGGGCGGGAGGGCAGGGGAGACCCAGTACTTC
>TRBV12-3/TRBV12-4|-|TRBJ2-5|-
CASSGEVQETQYF
TGTGCCAGCAGTGGGGAAGTCCAAGAGACCCAGTACTTC
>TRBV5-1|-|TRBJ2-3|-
CASSFQGEGTDTQYF
TGCGCCAGCAGCTTTCAAGGGGAGGGCACAGATACGCAGTATTTT
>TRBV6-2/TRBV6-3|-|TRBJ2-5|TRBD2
CASSPTSGRQGETQYF
TGTGCCAGCAGCCCAACTAGCGGGAGGCAGGGAGAGACCCAGTACTTC
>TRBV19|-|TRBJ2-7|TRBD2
CASSVAGLAYEQYF
TGTGCCAGTAGCGTAGCGGGACTTGCCTACGAGCAGTACTTC
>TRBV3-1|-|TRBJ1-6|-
CASSGRGMTGRSYNSPLHF
TGTGCCAGCAGCGGCCGCGGAATGACAGGACGCTCCTATAATTCACCCCTCCACTTT
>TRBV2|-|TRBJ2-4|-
CASSEDTIAKNIQYF
TGTGCCAGCAGTGAAGACACCATAGCCAAAAACATTCAGTACTTC
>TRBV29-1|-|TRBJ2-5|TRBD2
CSLGLARGGETQYF
TGCAGCCTGGGACTAGCGAGAGGAGGAGAGACCCAGTACTTC
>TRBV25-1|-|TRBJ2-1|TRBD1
CASSESGTGVPVEQFF
TGTGCCAGCAGTGAATCCGGGACAGGGGTTCCAGTTGAGCAGTTCTTC
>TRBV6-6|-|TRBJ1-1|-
CASSLVTNTEAFF
TGTGCCAGCAGTCTGGTCACGAACACTGAAGCTTTCTTT
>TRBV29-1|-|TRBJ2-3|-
CSVPIADTQYF
TGCAGCGTTCCGATAGCAGATACGCAGTATTTT
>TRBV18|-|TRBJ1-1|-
CASSPDPDMEAFF
TGTGCCAGCTCACCAGACCCTGATATGGAAGCTTTCTTT
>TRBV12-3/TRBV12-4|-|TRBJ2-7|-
CASTPGNTYEQYF
TGTGCCAGCACCCCCGGGAACACCTACGAGCAGTACTTC
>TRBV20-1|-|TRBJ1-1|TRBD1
CSAREGTVNTEAFF
TGCAGTGCTAGAGAAGGGACAGTGAACACTGAAGCTTTCTTT
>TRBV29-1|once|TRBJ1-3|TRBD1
CSVDQGQGGNTIYF
TGCAGCGTTGACCAGGGACAGGGCGGAAACACCATATATTTT
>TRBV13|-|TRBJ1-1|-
CASSSDNRGGKAFF
TGTGCCAGCAGCTCGGACAACAGAGGAGGGAAAGCTTTCTTT
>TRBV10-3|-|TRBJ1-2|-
CAISEAVETHGYTF
TGTGCCATCAGTGAGGCAGTTGAGACGCATGGCTACACCTTC
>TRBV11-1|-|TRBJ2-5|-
CASSLVREETQYF
TGTGCCAGCAGCTTAGTGAGGGAAGAGACCCAGTACTTC
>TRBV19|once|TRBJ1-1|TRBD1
CASSINRGLTEAFF
TGTGCCAGTAGTATCAACAGGGGGCTCACTGAAGCTTTCTTT
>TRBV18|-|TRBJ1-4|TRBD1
CASSSNRGLDEKLFF
TGTGCCAGCTCATCGAACAGGGGGCTTGATGAAAAACTGTTTTTT
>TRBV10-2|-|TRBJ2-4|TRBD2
CASRTVGTRNIQYF
TGCGCCAGCAGGACGGTTGGGACTAGAAACATTCAGTACTTC
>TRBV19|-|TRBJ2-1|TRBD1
CASSRTGGASYNEQFF
TGTGCCAGTAGTAGAACAGGGGGCGCGTCCTACAATGAGCAGTTCTTC
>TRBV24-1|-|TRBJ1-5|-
CATGGGGNQPQHF
TGTGCCACGGGTGGGGGTGGCAATCAGCCCCAGCATTTT
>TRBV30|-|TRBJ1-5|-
CAWSFTRDQPQHF
TGTGCCTGGAGTTTCACTAGGGACCAGCCCCAGCATTTT
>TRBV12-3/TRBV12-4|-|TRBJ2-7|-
CASSIRVPEQYF
TGTGCCAGCAGTATCAGGGTTCCCGAGCAGTACTTC
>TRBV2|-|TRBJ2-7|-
CASRRMEGTSYEQYF
TGTGCCAGCAGGAGAATGGAGGGTACTTCCTACGAGCAGTACTTC
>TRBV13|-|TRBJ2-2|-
CASSLGAFPGELFF
TGTGCCAGCAGCTTAGGGGCGTTTCCCGGGGAGCTGTTTTTT